The entry below gives a single T cell receptor (beta chain) sequence along with its context. Its target is unknown. Some clones are missing from TCRdb's copy, which holds only in-frame ones; the method was immunoSEQ multiplex PCR. The repertoire holds about 83,000 clones, around 87% seen once, with roughly 31% in the top ten. The germline V gene has CDR1 MDHEN and CDR2 SYDVKM. V was shortened by 3 bases and J by 1 base, with 6 bases between the two germline ends. This CDR3 spans 13 amino acids. This sample was included in a study of T cell responses to AZD1222 COVID-19 vaccine. Findings and limits, study-wide: Two AZD1222 administrations were followed by greater Spike-specific TCR breadth and depth.

The receptor's source is an adult in good health. The V gene is TRBV28, the J gene TRBJ1-2; D is unclear. Sequencing used peripheral blood, obtained on day 0 of AZD1222 vaccination. In nucleotides, the CDR3 is TGTGCCAGCAGTTTGAGTTTTAACTATGGCTACACCTTC. Translation gives CASSLSFNYGYTF.